The source of this TCR beta chain is a study of human thymus T cells. This CDR3 has 15 residues. With V trimmed by 6 bases and J by 0 bases, 6 bases remained unmatched. Germline CDR1 is MNHNY and CDR2 is SVGAGI (reference sequence). Resections obtained during corrective heart surgery supplied the thymus tissue. Measured with immunoSEQ multiplex PCR; TCRdb has only the in-frame clones, and not every one. The profile shows more than 70,000 clones, nearly 98% of them singletons. General study points: Thymic and blood repertoires appeared to carry a bias in their V and J gene usage.

With respect to this clone: What it binds is unknown.

This chain connects TRBV6-6 to TRBJ2-3, with 7 bases lining up with TRBD1. This receptor was taken from a boy under two years old with a congenital heart defect but otherwise immunologically healthy. The sample taken for sequencing was thymus tissue. In DNA, the CDR3 is TGTGCCAGCAGCTGGGGGACAGCAAGCACAGATACGCAGTATTTT. It specifies CASSWGTASTDTQYF.